This T cell receptor (beta chain) was found in a study of CD8+CD57+ T cells in acquired aplastic anemia. The authors sequenced patients whose flow cytometry had shown CD8+CD57+ cell expansion. By the time of blood sampling, patients had still received no therapy. The study profiled TCR beta VDJ and CDR3 using genomic DNA as template. TCRdb ran MiXCR on the reads and lists one entry per CDR3 protein. Of 95,000 to 150,000 distinct CDR3 sequences in the sample, approximately 50% are singletons; the top ten hold approximately 28%. Sequencing used sorted CD4+, CD8+, or CD8+CD57+ T cells (not recorded which) from PBMCs. This receptor was identified in a human donor with aplastic anemia.

The chain's CDR3 is CASSFNGGETQYF. CDR3 DNA: TGTGCCAGCAGCTTTAACGGGGGAGAGACCCAGTACTTC. V gene TRBV7-3 combines with J gene TRBJ2-5, with D possibly TRBD2 on 6 matching bases. The ends were cut back, 3 bases at V and 4 bases at J, with 9 bases in the middle. CDR1 is SGHTA and CDR2 is FQGTGA in the germline V gene. The CDR3 covers 13 residues.